This T cell receptor beta chain was captured in a study of cytomegalovirus exposure and HLA in healthy donors. Trimming removed 0 bases at V and 5 bases at J, with 11 bases between. The CDR3 runs to 14 residues. From germline, CDR1 is KGHSH and CDR2 LQKENI. 60 Vbeta and 13 Jbeta primers were used in PCR. The method was immunoSEQ multiplex PCR; TCRdb's version includes in-frame clones alone and lacks a portion of them. Of 150,000 to 200,000 clones in the sample, over 75% were seen once. This chain links TRBV18 with TRBJ2-7; D gene uncertain. The TCR was taken from a young man in good health and CMV-seronegative. Sample: PBMCs. CDR3: CASSPPIEAHEQYF. The CDR3 region has the DNA TGTGCCAGCTCACCACCGATCGAGGCCCACGAGCAGTACTTC.